This T cell receptor (beta chain) originates from a study of cytomegalovirus exposure and HLA in healthy donors. The wider study: Researchers found that more than 70% of almost 400 genotyped donors fell within the Caucasian-associated ancestry cluster. Study-wide results and caveats: Upon later analysis, TCR association rates were observed to vary by HLA locus, being highest for DRB1 and lowest for HLA-C. The CMV antigen specificity of a few CMV-associated chains was confirmed through in vitro analysis.

The PCR made use of 60 Vbeta and 13 Jbeta primers. Here immunoSEQ multiplex PCR was the method, and the copy in TCRdb shows in-frame clones only, minus some. The data contain tens of thousands of clones, 60% to 85% of them singletons. The ends lost 2 bases at V and 5 bases at J; junction bases unmatched: 11. Germline CDR1 MRHNA, CDR2 SNTAGT. The CDR3 is 16 residues long. On this clone: Its antigen is unidentified.

What was sequenced was PBMCs. This receptor was identified in a man aged 25 to 40 in good health and CMV-seropositive. The rearrangement joins TRBV6-4 to TRBJ1-2, with 7 bases lining up with TRBD1. The CDR3 DNA reads TGTGCCAGCAGTGACAGTCTCAAGACAGGGCGATATGGCTACACCTTC. Translating it yields CASSDSLKTGRYGYTF.